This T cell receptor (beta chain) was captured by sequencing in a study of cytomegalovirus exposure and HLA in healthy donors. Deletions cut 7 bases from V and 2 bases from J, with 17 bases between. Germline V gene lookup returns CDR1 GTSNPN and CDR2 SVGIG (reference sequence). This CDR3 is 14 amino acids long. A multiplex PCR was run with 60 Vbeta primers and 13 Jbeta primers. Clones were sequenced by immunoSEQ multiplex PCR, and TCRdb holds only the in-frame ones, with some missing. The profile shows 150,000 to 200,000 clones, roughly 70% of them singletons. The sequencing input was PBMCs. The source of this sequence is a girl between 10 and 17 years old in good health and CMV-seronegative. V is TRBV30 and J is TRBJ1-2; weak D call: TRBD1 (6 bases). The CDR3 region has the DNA TGTGCCTCAAGATTGACAGGAGGAAACTATGGCTACACCTTC. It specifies CASRLTGGNYGYTF. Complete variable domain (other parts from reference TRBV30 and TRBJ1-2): SQTIHQWPATLVQPVGSPLSLECTVEGTSNPNLYWYRQAAGRGLQLLFYSVGIGQISSEVPQNLSASRPQDRQFILSSKKLLLSDSGFYLCASRLTGGNYGYTFGSGTRLTVV.